The sequence of this T cell receptor (beta chain) was determined in a study of PD-L1 blockade in urothelial cancer. Every patient provided from 1 to 8 samples, collected pretreatment and on-treatment. Here immunoSEQ multiplex PCR was the method, and the copy in TCRdb shows in-frame clones only, minus some. The sample carries 85,000 to 130,000 clones, 91% recorded once. With 6 bases clipped from V and 2 bases from J, the junction kept 12 bases outside the gene matches. The germline CDR1 and CDR2 sequences are SNHLY and FYNNEI. CDR3 length: 18 residues. Sequenced material: PBMCs, taken around atezolizumab (anti-PD-L1) treatment. This TCR was recovered from a woman of 80 years or more with urothelial cancer. The chain combines TRBV2 with TRBJ2-7, with 14 bases that match TRBD2. The CDR3 region is CASRGGPGLAGGPYEQYF. The CDR3 region has the DNA TGTGCCAGCAGGGGAGGGCCCGGACTAGCGGGAGGCCCCTACGAGCAGTACTTC.